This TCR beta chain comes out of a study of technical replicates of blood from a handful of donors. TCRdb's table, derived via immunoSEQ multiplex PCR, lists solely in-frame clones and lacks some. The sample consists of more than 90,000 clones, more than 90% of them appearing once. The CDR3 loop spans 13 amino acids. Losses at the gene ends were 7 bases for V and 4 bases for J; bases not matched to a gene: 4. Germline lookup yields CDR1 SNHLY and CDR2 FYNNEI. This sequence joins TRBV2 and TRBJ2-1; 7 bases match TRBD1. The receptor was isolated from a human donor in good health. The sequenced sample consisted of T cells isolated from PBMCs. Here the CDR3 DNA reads TGTGCCAGCAACAAGGACAGGTACAATGAGCAGTTCTTC. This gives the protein CASNKDRYNEQFF.